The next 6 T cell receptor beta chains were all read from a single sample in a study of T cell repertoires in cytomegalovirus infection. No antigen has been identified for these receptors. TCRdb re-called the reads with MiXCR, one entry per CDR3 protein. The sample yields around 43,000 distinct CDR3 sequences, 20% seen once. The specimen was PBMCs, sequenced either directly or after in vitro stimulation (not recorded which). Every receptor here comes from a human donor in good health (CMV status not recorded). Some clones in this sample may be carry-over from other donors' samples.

In DNA form, the CDR3 reads TGTGCCAGCAGTTTTGCGGATAATTCACCCCTCCACTTT. Translating gives CASSFADNSPLHF. The rearrangement joins TRBV12-3 or TRBV12-4 to TRBJ1-6, with no clear D. The CDR3 runs to 13 residues. The V and J ends lost 3 bases and 5 bases respectively, with 5 bases between them.

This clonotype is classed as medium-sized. The CDR3 protein is CASSSEGRLGSYEQYF. The CDR3 nucleotides read TGTGCCAGCAGTTCTGAGGGCCGCCTAGGCTCCTACGAGCAGTACTTC. This chain connects TRBV12-3 or TRBV12-4 to TRBJ2-7, with TRBD2 as a possible D gene (5 bases). This CDR3 has 16 residues. V lost 4 bases to trimming and J lost 0 bases, with 16 bases between them.

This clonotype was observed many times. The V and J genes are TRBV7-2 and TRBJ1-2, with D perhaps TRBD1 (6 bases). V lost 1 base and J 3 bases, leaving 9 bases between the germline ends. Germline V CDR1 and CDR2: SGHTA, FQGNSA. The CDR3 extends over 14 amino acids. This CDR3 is CASSLVRGDYGYTF. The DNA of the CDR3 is TGTGCCAGCAGCTTAGTAAGGGGGGACTATGGCTACACCTTC.

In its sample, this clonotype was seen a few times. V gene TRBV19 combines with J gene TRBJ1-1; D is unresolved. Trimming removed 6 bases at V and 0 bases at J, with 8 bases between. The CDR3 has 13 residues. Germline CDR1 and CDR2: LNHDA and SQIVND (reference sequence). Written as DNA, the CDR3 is TGTGCCAGTAGCGGAGTTATGAACACTGAAGCTTTCTTT. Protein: CASSGVMNTEAFF.

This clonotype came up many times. The CDR3: CRQGDTEAFF. The CDR3 nucleotides are TGTAGGCAGGGCGACACTGAAGCTTTCTTT. The rearrangement joins TRBV7-9 to TRBJ1-1, with D maybe TRBD1 (5 bases). CDR1 SEHNR and CDR2 FQNEAQ come from the germline V gene (reference sequence). This CDR3 spans 10 amino acids.

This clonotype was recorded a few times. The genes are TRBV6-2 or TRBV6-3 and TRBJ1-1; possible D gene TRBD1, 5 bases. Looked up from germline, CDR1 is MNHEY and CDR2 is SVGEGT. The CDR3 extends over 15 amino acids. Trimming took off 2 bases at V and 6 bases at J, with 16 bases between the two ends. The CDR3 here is CASSYQGQGEAEAFF. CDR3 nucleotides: TGTGCCAGCAGTTACCAGGGCCAGGGAGAGGCTGAAGCTTTCTTT.